This T cell receptor (beta chain) was recorded in a study of shared clonotypes between healthy human individuals. TCRdb's copy holds only in-frame clones and misses some; the assay was immunoSEQ multiplex PCR. This table holds 2 million to 3 million clones, under 95% found once. Study-wide results and caveats: Clonotype sharing among donors, it was expected, would be affected by sequencing depth. Among a few donors, roughly 5% of naive CD4 clonotypes were found in common. Non-shared clonotypes had lower generation probabilities than those shared by all four donors. Genetic and exposure-history diversity was limited by the small donor number.

Note on this clone: Its matching antigen is unknown.

The sequence was collected from a young man in good health. Some clones in this sample may be carry-over from other donors' samples. The sample comprised naive CD4+ T cells from PBMCs. Subset indicated: CD45RA+ positively selected.

This CDR3 reads CASSYYGNEQFF. Written as DNA, the CDR3 is TGTGCCAGCAGTTACTACGGGAATGAGCAGTTCTTC. The chain recombines TRBV6-6 with TRBJ2-1; D gene uncertain. V was pared by 1 base and J by 7 bases, with 5 bases between. The CDR3 loop spans 12 amino acids. Germline assignment: CDR1 MNHNY and CDR2 SVGAGI (reference sequence).